These 19 T cell receptor beta chains originate from one sample sequenced in a study of cytomegalovirus exposure and HLA in healthy donors. Amplification used 60 Vbeta primers and 13 Jbeta primers. The method was immunoSEQ multiplex PCR; TCRdb's version includes in-frame clones alone and lacks a portion of them. Of 200,000 to 250,000 clones listed, around 80% are singletons. The sample was PBMCs. All receptors come from a boy aged 2 to 9 in good health and CMV-seronegative.

Concerning this clone itself: The identical CDR3 is also encoded by other nucleotide sequences in the sample. The chain links TRBV9 to TRBJ2-7; 9 positions match TRBD1. J was trimmed by 2 bases and V by 3 bases; bases with no gene match: 3. The length of the CDR3 is 14 residues. Germline-derived CDR1 and CDR2 are SGDLS and YYNGEE. The CDR3 loop is CASSAGTGPYEQYF. The CDR3 DNA sequence: TGTGCCAGCAGCGCAGGGACAGGGCCCTACGAGCAGTACTTC. Full variable domain (missing parts from reference TRBV9 and TRBJ2-7): DSGVTQTPKHLITATGQRVTLRCSPRSGDLSVYWYQQSLDQGLQFLIQYYNGEERAKGNILERFSAQQFPDLHSELNLSSLELGDSALYFCASSAGTGPYEQYFGPGTRLTVT.

The CDR3 sequence is CASRPGGLGNEQFF. CDR3 sequence (DNA): TGTGCCAGCAGACCGGGGGGGCTCGGCAATGAGCAGTTCTTC. The chain joins TRBV6-5 to TRBJ2-1, with 8 bases fitting TRBD2. The CDR3 length is 14 residues. V was clipped by 6 bases and J by 6 bases; unmatched bases: 7. Germline values: CDR1 MNHEY, CDR2 SVGAGI.

This rearrangement joins TRBV19 to TRBJ1-5; 7 bases are shared with TRBD1. CDR3 length: 18 amino acids. V trimming: 6 bases; J trimming: 0 bases; junction bases outside the gene matches: 14. In germline, CDR1 is LNHDA, CDR2 SQIVND (reference sequence). CDR3 coding DNA: TGTGCCAGTAGCCGACAGGGTGAGGGAACTAATAGCAATCAGCCCCAGCATTTT. Its protein product is CASSRQGEGTNSNQPQHF.

In DNA, the CDR3 is TGTGCCTGGACCAACGACAGGAGTCGTGAGTTCTTC. This encodes CAWTNDRSREFF. The rearrangement joins TRBV30 to TRBJ2-1; D possibly corresponds to TRBD1 (6 bases). The CDR3 covers 12 residues. Germline-derived CDR1 and CDR2 are GTSNPN and SVGIG (reference sequence). V lost 4 bases and J 14 bases, leaving 18 bases between the germline ends.

This rearrangement joins TRBV5-1 to TRBJ2-5, with D possibly TRBD2 on 6 matching bases. Germline V gives CDR1 SGHRS, CDR2 YFSETQ. The V and J ends lost 2 bases and 4 bases respectively, with 18 bases between them. The CDR3 is made up of 16 amino acids. The CDR3 DNA follows: TGCGCCAGCAGCTTAGCCCCAGTGGGGGGTGCAGAGACCCAGTACTTC. Its protein is CASSLAPVGGAETQYF.

CDR3 nucleotides: TGTGCCAGCAGCAGCTTCAGCGGGGAGGGGACCCAGTACTTC. It codes for CASSSFSGEGTQYF. The rearrangement links TRBV11-2 to TRBJ2-5, with 7 bases aligning to TRBD2. CDR1 and CDR2 (germline): SGHAT, FQNNGV. V was clipped by 5 bases and J by 7 bases; unmatched bases: 10. CDR3 size: 14 residues.

The chain joins TRBV9 to TRBJ2-2; TRBD1 is a possible D gene (6 bases). The CDR3 runs 14 residues. Germline CDR1 reads SGDLS; CDR2 reads YYNGEE. V was shortened by 5 bases and J by 0 bases, with 8 bases between the two germline ends. CDR3 protein: CASRGGSNTGELFF. The CDR3, as DNA: TGTGCCAGCAGAGGGGGATCGAACACCGGGGAGCTGTTTTTT.

This chain joins TRBV2 and TRBJ2-1, with D hard to call. The CDR3 has 12 amino acids. Looked up from germline, CDR1 is SNHLY and CDR2 is FYNNEI. The V end lost 3 bases, the J end lost 5 bases, and 5 bases lay between the germline ends. CDR3 bases: TGTGCCAGCAGTGATGACAACAATGAGCAGTTCTTC. Translation gives CASSDDNNEQFF.

The chain is built from TRBV12-5 and TRBJ1-2; D is uncertain. Germline CDR1 LGHNT, CDR2 FRNRAP. This CDR3 is built from 14 residues. V was trimmed by 1 base and J by 8 bases, leaving 14 bases between them. CDR3 DNA: TGTGCTAGTGGTTTGGGGAGGGCGGGGAAAGGCTACACCTTC. As protein: CASGLGRAGKGYTF.

This rearrangement joins TRBV19 to TRBJ2-5; perhaps TRBD1 as D (5 bases). CDR3 length: 15 residues. Germline CDR1 LNHDA, CDR2 SQIVND (reference sequence). V was pared by 3 bases and J by 0 bases, with 11 bases between. The CDR3 bases are TGTGCCAGTAGTATCGACAGATCGTACCAAGAGACCCAGTACTTC. Translated: CASSIDRSYQETQYF.

The rearrangement joins TRBV7-2 to TRBJ2-1, with TRBD1 matching 8 bases. The CDR3 has 16 amino acids. Germline CDR1 reads SGHTA; CDR2 reads FQGNSA. The V segment lost 5 bases and the J segment 4 bases; nucleotides outside the gene matches: 10. CDR3 nucleotide sequence: TGTGCCAGCAGCCTCCACCGGGACAGGCCTTACAATGAGCAGTTCTTC. Amino acids: CASSLHRDRPYNEQFF.

Here the CDR3 reads CASGGDSGYGYTF. The CDR3 coding sequence is TGTGCTAGTGGAGGGGATTCCGGCTATGGCTACACCTTC. The chain is built from TRBV12-5 and TRBJ1-2, with D possibly TRBD1 on 5 matching bases. V shed 6 bases and J shed 4 bases, with 12 bases lying between them. From germline, CDR1 is LGHNT and CDR2 FRNRAP. CDR3 length: 13 residues. The entire variable domain, with the rest obtained from reference TRBV12-5 and TRBJ1-2, is as follows: DARVTQTPRHKVTEMGQEVTMRCQPILGHNTVFWYRQTMMQGLELLAYFRNRAPLDDSGMPKDRFSAEMPDATLATLKIQPSEPRDSAVYFCASGGDSGYGYTFGSGTRLTVV.

The V and J genes are TRBV5-1 and TRBJ2-7; 8 bases agree with TRBD2. Germline V gene lookup returns CDR1 SGHRS and CDR2 YFSETQ. This CDR3 contains 15 residues. The V segment lost 0 bases and the J segment 6 bases; nucleotides outside the gene matches: 8. CDR3 coding DNA: TGCGCCAGCAGCTTGGCCAGCGGGAGCGGGGTCGAGCAGTACTTC. Its protein product is CASSLASGSGVEQYF.

The J gene is TRBJ2-1, the V gene TRBV19, with D tentatively TRBD2 (5 bases). Trimming shortened V by 6 bases and J by 4 bases, and 22 bases separated the two germline ends. CDR1 and CDR2 (germline): LNHDA, SQIVND (reference sequence). CDR3 size: 17 residues. The CDR3 here is CASSNKLLGDRYNEQFF. The DNA of the CDR3 is TGTGCCAGTAGCAATAAGCTTCTGGGAGATCGGTACAATGAGCAGTTCTTC.

The chain recombines TRBV27 with TRBJ1-1; 7 bases agree with TRBD1. After removal of 5 bases from V and 4 bases from J, the junction contained 16 bases not matched to a gene. The CDR3 totals 17 residues. CDR1 is MNHEY, CDR2 SMNVEV, per germline (reference sequence). This chain's CDR3 is CASSPTRNRQGGTEAFF. CDR3 bases: TGTGCCAGCAGTCCGACAAGAAACCGACAGGGAGGCACTGAAGCTTTCTTT.

J is TRBJ2-2 and V is TRBV11-1; tentative D call: TRBD1 (5 bases). CDR3 size: 12 residues. Germline V gene sequence: CDR1 SGHAT, CDR2 FQDESV (reference sequence). Trimming took off 5 bases at V and 7 bases at J, with 8 bases between the two ends. CDR3 sequence: CASSDRDGELFF. The DNA for the CDR3 is TGTGCCAGCAGCGACAGAGACGGGGAGCTGTTTTTT.

This clone was seen more than once but under ten times. The V and J genes are TRBV27 and TRBJ1-1; a possible D gene is TRBD1 (6 bases). Trimming cost V 5 bases and J 6 bases, with 13 bases left between them. The CDR3 consists of 13 residues. Germline assignment: CDR1 MNHEY and CDR2 SMNVEV (reference sequence). For the CDR3, the DNA is TGTGCCAGCAGTATACAGGGTGGCCCTGAAGCTTTCTTT. It translates to CASSIQGGPEAFF.

The chain recombines TRBV6-5 with TRBJ2-2, with D unclear. Between the trimmed V and J ends, which lost 2 bases and 0 bases, there was a span of 7 bases. The length of the CDR3 is 15 residues. The germline V gene encodes CDR1 MNHEY and CDR2 SVGAGI. The CDR3 sequence: CASSYGPPNTGELFF. The CDR3 coding sequence is TGTGCCAGCAGTTACGGGCCGCCGAACACCGGGGAGCTGTTTTTT.

A few counts support this clone. The V and J genes are TRBV4-1 and TRBJ1-3; D not resolved. The CDR3 contains 14 residues. Germline values: CDR1 MGHRA, CDR2 YSYEKL. V shed 0 bases and J shed 0 bases, with 3 bases lying between them. CDR3 in DNA: TGCGCCAGCAGCCAAGACAACTCTGGAAACACCATATATTTT. Protein product: CASSQDNSGNTIYF.